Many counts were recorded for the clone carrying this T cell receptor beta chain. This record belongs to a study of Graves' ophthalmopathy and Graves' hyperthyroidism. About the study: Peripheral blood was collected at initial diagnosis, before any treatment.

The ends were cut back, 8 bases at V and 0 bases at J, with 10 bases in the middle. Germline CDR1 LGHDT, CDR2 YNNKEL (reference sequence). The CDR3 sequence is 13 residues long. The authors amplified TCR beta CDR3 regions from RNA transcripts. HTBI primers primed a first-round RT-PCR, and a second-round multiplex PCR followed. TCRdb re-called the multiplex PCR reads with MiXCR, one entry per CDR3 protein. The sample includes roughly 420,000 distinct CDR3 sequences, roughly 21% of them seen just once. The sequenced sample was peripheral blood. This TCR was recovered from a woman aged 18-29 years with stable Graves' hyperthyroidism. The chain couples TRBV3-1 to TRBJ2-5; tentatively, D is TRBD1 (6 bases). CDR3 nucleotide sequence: TGTGCCAGCCGGGGACACTACCAAGAGACCCAGTACTTC. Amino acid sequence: CASRGHYQETQYF.